A single sample is the source of the 14 T cell receptor beta chains below, sequenced in a study of OX40 agonist ivuxolimab in advanced cancers. The data were produced by immunoSEQ multiplex PCR, yet TCRdb's version contains in-frame clones alone and is incomplete. The sample includes fewer than 45,000 clones, roughly 90% seen only once; the top ten take approximately 12%. The sample here was CD4+ or CD8+ T cells sorted from blood, taken in a trial of the OX40 agonist ivuxolimab. These receptors originate from an adult with an advanced solid tumor such as melanoma, head and neck, liver or kidney cancer.

Comments on this clone: At one end the junction does not follow the germline gene, possibly because of a read error. The chain is built from TRBV2 and TRBJ2-1; a weak D match, TRBD1 (8 bases). Germline V lookup: CDR1 SNHLY, CDR2 FYNNEI. CDR3 length equals 14 residues. CDR3: CASSEFFSGQGGVF. Written as DNA, the CDR3 is TGTGCCAGCAGTGAATTTTTTTCTGGACAGGGAGGGGTCTTC. Variable domain in full (rest from reference TRBV2 and TRBJ2-1): EPEVTQTPSHQVTQMGQEVILRCVPISNHLYFYWYRQILGQKVEFLVSFYNNEISEKSEIFDDQFSVERPDGSNFTLKIRSTKLEDSAMYFCASSEFFSGQGGVFGPGTRLTVL.

V and J are TRBV28 and TRBJ2-5; 10 bases align to TRBD1. Unmatched junction bases numbered 3, after V lost 5 bases and J lost 0 bases. Looked up from germline, CDR1 is MDHEN and CDR2 is SYDVKM. The CDR3 runs 15 residues. In DNA, the CDR3 is TGTGCCAGCAGTCCCGGGACAGGGGACCAAGAGACCCAGTACTTC. This codes for CASSPGTGDQETQYF.

This clone was counted once. The chain is built from TRBV7-9 and TRBJ1-3; TRBD1 matches at 7 bases. Per germline, CDR1 SEHNR and CDR2 FQNEAQ (reference sequence). V gave up 3 bases and J gave up 2 bases; unmatched junction bases: 1. This CDR3 comprises 14 residues. The CDR3 nucleotides read TGTGCCAGCAGCTTGGGACAGACTGGAAACACCATATATTTT. It codes for CASSLGQTGNTIYF.

This chain links TRBV7-2 with TRBJ2-7; TRBD2 aligns across 7 bases. From germline, CDR1 is SGHTA and CDR2 FQGNSA. The CDR3 covers 15 residues. V lost 5 bases to trimming and J lost 1 base; unmatched junction nucleotides: 8. In DNA, the CDR3 is TGTGCCAGCAGCCTCGGACTAGTACAGTCCTACGAGCAGTACTTC. Translated: CASSLGLVQSYEQYF. The entire variable domain, with the rest obtained from reference TRBV7-2 and TRBJ2-7, is as follows: GAGVSQSPSNKVTEKGKDVELRCDPISGHTALYWYRQSLGQGLEFLIYFQGNSAPDKSGLPSDRFSAERTGGSVSTLTIQRTQQEDSAVYLCASSLGLVQSYEQYFGPGTRLTVT.

The chain's CDR3 is CASSERRSSYNSPLHF. CDR3 coding DNA: TGTGCCAGCAGTGAAAGACGGAGCTCCTATAATTCACCCCTCCACTTT. This chain connects TRBV28 to TRBJ1-6, with D unresolved. Trimming stripped 5 bases from V and 0 bases from J, with 11 bases between. This CDR3 has 16 residues. Germline V gene sequence: CDR1 MDHEN, CDR2 SYDVKM.

The gene calls are TRBV10-3 and TRBJ2-7; no clear D. CDR1 is ENHRY and CDR2 is SYGVKD in the germline V gene. Trimming left V 2 bases short and J 7 bases short, with 15 bases between. This CDR3 has 14 residues. The CDR3 DNA sequence: TGTGCCATCAGTGAGAGGGTCACCCAATGGGAGCAGTACTTC. It yields the protein CAISERVTQWEQYF.

CDR3 loop: CASSVEIGGNQPQHF. CDR3 DNA sequence: TGTGCCAGCTCGGTCGAGATTGGGGGCAATCAGCCCCAGCATTTT. The chain has TRBV18 and TRBJ1-5; D unresolved. The CDR3 has 15 residues. Germline CDR1 KGHSH, CDR2 LQKENI. Trimming left V 6 bases short and J 2 bases short, with 14 bases between.

The chain is built from TRBV4-2 and TRBJ2-3, with D maybe TRBD2 (5 bases). V dropped 1 base and J dropped 5 bases, with 22 bases sitting between them. The CDR3 spans 18 residues. Germline CDR1 reads LGHNA; CDR2 reads YNFKEQ. In DNA, the CDR3 is TGTGCCAGCAGCCAAGTATGGATTAGCGAACCATCGGGAGATACGCAGTATTTT. Translating gives CASSQVWISEPSGDTQYF.

This chain links TRBV28 with TRBJ1-6, with TRBD1 identical over 8 bases. In germline, CDR1 is MDHEN, CDR2 SYDVKM. The CDR3 contains 15 residues. V shed 5 bases, J shed 5 bases, and the junction held 5 bases outside the gene matches. CDR3 nucleotide sequence: TGTGCCAGCAGTGGGCAGGGGGCTCATAATTCACCCCTCCACTTT. Its translation is CASSGQGAHNSPLHF.

This chain joins TRBV30 and TRBJ1-4, with a possible D match to TRBD1 (6 bases). The CDR3 is 15 residues long. The germline V and J ends were trimmed by 2 bases and 8 bases, with 18 bases remaining between them. Germline CDR1 is GTSNPN and CDR2 is SVGIG (reference sequence). The CDR3 reads CAWSPSWGAGEKLFF. DNA for the CDR3: TGTGCCTGGAGTCCCTCGTGGGGGGCTGGCGAAAAACTGTTTTTT.

The rearrangement links TRBV27 to TRBJ2-7; D might be TRBD2 (6 bases). This CDR3 spans 13 amino acids. V dropped 4 bases and J dropped 3 bases, with 10 bases sitting between them. Germline V gives CDR1 MNHEY, CDR2 SMNVEV (reference sequence). In DNA form, the CDR3 reads TGTGCCAGCAGTTCCGGCGGGGACTACGAGCAGTACTTC. Translation gives CASSSGGDYEQYF.

CDR3 protein: CASSQPSGSDGYTF. The CDR3 bases are TGCGCCAGCAGCCAACCATCAGGGTCTGATGGCTACACCTTC. The chain is built from TRBV4-1 and TRBJ1-2, with D possibly TRBD1 on 5 matching bases. CDR1 and CDR2 from the germline V gene are MGHRA and YSYEKL. The CDR3 loop spans 14 amino acids. The V and J ends lost 2 bases and 6 bases respectively, with 13 bases between them.

V usage is TRBV4-1 and J usage is TRBJ1-1; perhaps TRBD1 as D (5 bases). Germline V CDR1 and CDR2: MGHRA, YSYEKL. There are 15 residues in the CDR3. Trimming shortened V by 1 base and J by 8 bases, and 17 bases separated the two germline ends. The DNA for the CDR3 is TGCGCCAGCAGCCAAGCACCCTCTTTACAGGCAGAAGCTTTCTTT. Amino acid sequence: CASSQAPSLQAEAFF.

The CDR3 DNA is TGTGCCAGTAGTATAGGTCCGGGACGCGGGGAGCAGTACTTC. This translates into CASSIGPGRGEQYF. The V gene is TRBV19, the J gene TRBJ2-7, with D possibly called TRBD1 or TRBD2 (5 bases each). The CDR3 loop spans 14 amino acids. Germline V gene data show CDR1 as LNHDA and CDR2 as SQIVND (reference sequence). V lost 1 base and J 7 bases, leaving 14 bases between the germline ends.